This T cell receptor beta chain emerged from a study of blood T cell repertoires in COVID-19 (dated by TCRdb to about 2020). Some background on the complete study: Samples from collaborators originated in the United States, Italy and Spain and spanned both the acute and convalescent phases of COVID-19. The prospective study material was composed of cDNA or gDNA derived from T cells, B-cell-depleted T cells, or PBMCs. Subjects who had been exposed to COVID-19, were actively infected with it, or had recovered from it provided the deeply sampled blood TCRbeta repertoires that made up the dataset. The repertoires were made available in a free public database intended to serve as a resource for research on the immune response to SARS-CoV-2. Samples were obtained from the ongoing ImmuneRACE study (first 160 participants) and from roughly 1,300 subjects provided by 6 global collaborators. Nearly every sample came with metadata listing a de-identified subject ID, COVID-19 status, age in years and sex. HLA class I and class II types, where available, came from metadata supplied by the sample provider rather than from assay-based typing. The paper as a whole reports these results and caveats: Clinical and demographic metadata were provided uncurated, with the amount varying by source and participant.

The immunoSEQ Assay, a bias-controlled multiplex PCR, was used to amplify TCRbeta CDR3 regions from genomic DNA. As for how the authors treated the data: Within the assay, amplification of reference gene primers was used to estimate how many nucleated cells each sample contained. To quantify the absolute abundance of each unique TCRbeta CDR3 rearrangement, sequence reads were collapsed and filtered. For each sample, productive Simpson clonality was calculated as the square root of Simpson's diversity index over productive rearrangements. The immuneACCESS repertoire file appears here via TCRdb, limited to in-frame rearrangements. These files lack a portion of the clones; in checked studies, under half of the deficit traces to unresolved V genes, and the cause of the others is not known. That table furnishes V, J and clone size, whereas the DNA furnished D and trimming. The sample table holds approximately 94,000 clones, of which 70% to 90% were seen once. The leading ten clones occupy approximately 8.7% of the sample.

V is reduced by 3 bases and J by 0 bases, leaving a spacing of 12 bases between them. The CDR3 contains 15 residues, cysteine and phenylalanine counted. The read is trimmed to its CDR3 DNA, 45 bases read in frame from base 1. The germline V gene (reference sequence) sets CDR1 to DFQATT and CDR2 to SNEGSKA. Turning to this clone: Its antigen has not been determined. The sample holds no much larger clone one base away, and base qualities are not on file.

The collaborating institutions used their own protocols to collect whole blood in K2EDTA tubes. Collaborator samples were shipped for TCRbeta analysis as frozen whole blood, isolated PBMCs, or DNA extracted from either sample type. The sequenced sample consisted of peripheral blood. The TCR sequence derives from a woman in her seventies with acute or convalescent COVID-19. In this chain, TRBV20-1 is recombined with TRBJ2-1, and the D gene may be TRBD2, 6 bases matching. The DNA sequence is given as TGCAGTGCTAGTGGGAGGAGAAGCTCCTACAATGAGCAGTTCTTC. This codes for CSASGRRSSYNEQFF.